This TCR beta chain was identified during a study of blood T cell repertoires in COVID-19. Study as a whole: Sites across the United States, Italy and Spain contributed samples from acute and convalescent COVID-19.

Assay used: immunoSEQ multiplex PCR; TCRdb lists only in-frame clones, some missing. The repertoire holds 100,000 to 150,000 clones, with approximately 90% as singletons. Germline V gives CDR1 LNHDA, CDR2 SQIVND (reference sequence). The V gene lost 1 base and the J gene lost 2 bases, with 14 bases spanning the gap. The CDR3 has 16 residues. The source is a man in his 60s with COVID-19, enrolled during active disease. What was sequenced was peripheral blood. V is TRBV19 and J is TRBJ1-1; no firm D call. DNA for the CDR3: TGTGCCAGTAGTATAGGGGCTCGACGGGATAACACTGAAGCTTTCTTT. Protein: CASSIGARRDNTEAFF. The whole variable domain, remainder taken from reference TRBV19 and TRBJ1-1, is DGGITQSPKYLFRKEGQNVTLSCEQNLNHDAMYWYRQDPGQGLRLIYYSQIVNDFQKGDIAEGYSVSREKKESFPLTVTSAQKNPTAFYLCASSIGARRDNTEAFFGQGTRLTVV.